This is a list of T cell receptor beta chains from one sample in a study of monozygotic twins with inflammatory bowel disease. From the 5' RACE reads, TCRdb lists one entry per CDR3 protein and no DNA. The clone table shows a few hundred thousand distinct CDR3 sequences, with the ten largest holding just over 2.5%. The sequencing sample was made of blood. These receptors originate from a human donor with ulcerative colitis or Crohn's disease, or a healthy co-twin of an affected twin (not recorded which). The CDR3 runs from the conserved cysteine through the conserved F or W. Fields, in order: J gene, V gene, CDR3 protein.

TRBJ2-5 TRBV3-1 CASSQGSGVGLAEEETQYF
TRBJ1-2 TRBV29-1 CSVEDLGTGGRGYTF
TRBJ2-5 TRBV5-1 CASSFGNNLETQYF
TRBJ2-3 TRBV18 CASSFGQGEDTQYF
TRBJ1-2 TRBV7-8 CASSQTGASYGYTF
TRBJ2-4 TRBV5-1 CASSLATTSSQNIQYF
TRBJ1-6 TRBV5-6 CASSSYVGLINSPLHF
TRBJ2-6 TRBV20-1 CSAPTGSSMPGANVLTF
TRBJ2-7 TRBV20-1 CSARVQVNNEQYF
TRBJ1-2 TRBV18 CASSPTLGTSPNYGYTF
TRBJ2-1 TRBV7-6 CASSLVGGPSYNEQFF
TRBJ2-7 TRBV5-4 CASSLDRREQYF
TRBJ2-1 TRBV20-1 CSASPGTGSYNEQFF
TRBJ1-5 TRBV6-4 CASSPDRGSNQPQHF
TRBJ1-5 TRBV12-3/TRBV12-4 CASSFQVLQPQHF
TRBJ2-5 TRBV7-3 CASSSRDRDGTQYF
TRBJ2-7 TRBV7-2 CASSPGTVRGEQYF
TRBJ1-1 TRBV6-1 CASSEAYWGTENTEAFF
TRBJ1-6 TRBV30 CAWRATGRNNSPLHF
TRBJ2-5 TRBV5-1 CASSFSGGPQETQYF
TRBJ2-5 TRBV9 CASSPHWGGVQETQYF
TRBJ2-7 TRBV6-1 CASRPDRGLHYEQYF
TRBJ2-3 TRBV7-9 CASSQRQRTSTDTQYF
TRBJ2-7 TRBV4-1 CASSQATGTVAYEQYF
TRBJ2-7 TRBV27 CASSLRGFEVVEQYF
TRBJ2-1 TRBV18 CASSPLSLASNEQFF
TRBJ2-3 TRBV10-3 CAIKATMGADTQYF
TRBJ2-1 TRBV7-3 CASSLVANEQFF
TRBJ1-5 TRBV7-2 CASSFGGDQPQHF
TRBJ1-2 TRBV6-2/TRBV6-3 CASSYSSGFPVVGYTF
TRBJ1-5 TRBV27 CASRPGDRAGNQPQHF
TRBJ1-1 TRBV28 CAILDGSMNTEAFF
TRBJ1-4 TRBV7-2 CASSLDDLKLFF
TRBJ2-7 TRBV29-1 CSVEQGQGSYEQYF
TRBJ2-1 TRBV7-2 CASSLAPLASISSSYNEQFF
TRBJ1-5 TRBV19 CASNVLGGRSNQPQHF
TRBJ2-2 TRBV7-3 CASSPRVWDWGHTGELFF
TRBJ1-1 TRBV27 CASSPGTGRWAEAFF
TRBJ2-5 TRBV9 CASSVDPNVRGETQYF
TRBJ2-7 TRBV11-3 CASSKIAGTGGDEQYF
TRBJ1-2 TRBV20-1 CSARDRGRRFGYGYTF
TRBJ1-1 TRBV9 CASSVGTGIIWTEAFF
TRBJ2-7 TRBV5-6 CASSVGATAYEQYF
TRBJ2-1 TRBV24-1 CATQPSGGNEQFF
TRBJ2-5 TRBV6-5 CASSTRQGALETQYF
TRBJ2-7 TRBV27 CASSFFRPPYEQYF